These T cell receptor beta chains were read from a single sample in a study of cytomegalovirus exposure and HLA in healthy donors. The method was immunoSEQ multiplex PCR; TCRdb's version includes in-frame clones alone and lacks a portion of them. Among some 70,000 clones listed, approximately 70% were seen once. Sequencing used PBMCs. These receptors were collected from a male donor in good health and CMV-seropositive. CDR3s include the opening cysteine and the closing phenylalanine or tryptophan.

cdr3_aa: CASSQERTGYYEQYF; v_call: TRBV4-1; j_call: .
cdr3_aa: CASSLSRGMNTEAFF; v_call: TRBV5-5; j_call: TRBJ1-1
cdr3_aa: CASRSGGVAGVGELFF; v_call: TRBV19; j_call: TRBJ2-2
cdr3_aa: CASSPGGDTYEQYF; v_call: TRBV7-2; j_call: TRBJ2-7
cdr3_aa: CASSSTSRGSEAFF; v_call: TRBV7-9; j_call: TRBJ1-1
cdr3_aa: CASSPTEVDGYTF; v_call: TRBV5-4; j_call: TRBJ1-2
cdr3_aa: CASSRRTSVVNEQYF; v_call: TRBV5-6; j_call: TRBJ2-7
cdr3_aa: CASRSLANTGELFF; v_call: TRBV5-1; j_call: TRBJ2-2
cdr3_aa: CASSLVGLAVGEQYF; v_call: TRBV27; j_call: TRBJ2-7
cdr3_aa: CASSEDGYPGEQYF; v_call: TRBV6-1; j_call: TRBJ2-7
cdr3_aa: CATGDIQETQYF; v_call: TRBV19; j_call: TRBJ2-5
cdr3_aa: CASSYGTGEKLFF; v_call: TRBV6-6; j_call: TRBJ1-4
cdr3_aa: CASSGSQETQYF; v_call: TRBV19; j_call: TRBJ2-5
cdr3_aa: CASSAGGYTDTQYF; v_call: TRBV19; j_call: TRBJ2-3
cdr3_aa: CASSLQLAGDTQYF; v_call: TRBV5-1; j_call: TRBJ2-3
cdr3_aa: CASSPGTSGYEQYF; v_call: TRBV27; j_call: TRBJ2-7
cdr3_aa: CASSPTLTRTGELFF; v_call: TRBV11-2; j_call: TRBJ2-2
cdr3_aa: CASSPQSSTGGARELFF; v_call: TRBV18; j_call: TRBJ1-4
cdr3_aa: CASSSGGGKPQHF; v_call: TRBV7-6; j_call: TRBJ1-5
cdr3_aa: CATLTVDEQYF; v_call: TRBV27; j_call: TRBJ2-7
cdr3_aa: CASQVQGNSYEQYF; v_call: TRBV5-1; j_call: TRBJ2-7
cdr3_aa: CASSSQGGGTEAFF; v_call: TRBV11-2; j_call: TRBJ1-1
cdr3_aa: CASSSSARQGSETQYF; v_call: TRBV11-2; j_call: TRBJ2-5
cdr3_aa: CASSLDLAGEGETQYF; v_call: TRBV5-4; j_call: TRBJ2-5
cdr3_aa: CASGSSATYEQYF; v_call: TRBV12-5; j_call: TRBJ2-7
cdr3_aa: CASSGETGSYEQYF; v_call: TRBV27; j_call: TRBJ2-7
cdr3_aa: CASSFQGGTYEQYF; v_call: TRBV7-3; j_call: TRBJ2-7
cdr3_aa: CASSSRQGQGIYGYTF; v_call: TRBV6-5; j_call: TRBJ1-2
cdr3_aa: CSVVNQETQYF; v_call: TRBV29-1; j_call: TRBJ2-5
cdr3_aa: CASSLGGRDQETQYF; v_call: TRBV7-3; j_call: TRBJ2-5
cdr3_aa: CASRKQGNTEAFF; v_call: TRBV6-1; j_call: TRBJ1-1
cdr3_aa: CASGRNSGSINEQFF; v_call: TRBV12-5; j_call: TRBJ2-1
cdr3_aa: CASRVTSNLQETQYF; v_call: TRBV2; j_call: TRBJ2-5
cdr3_aa: CASSVAPGYMNTEAFF; v_call: TRBV9; j_call: TRBJ1-1
cdr3_aa: CAWTAGSYEQYF; v_call: TRBV30; j_call: TRBJ2-7